A single sample gave rise to the 27 T cell receptor beta chains below, sequenced in a study of radiotherapy plus CTLA-4 blockade in lung cancer. Data came from immunoSEQ multiplex PCR; TCRdb stores just in-frame clones and leaves some out. The table has about 60,000 clones, over 70% seen once. This specimen consisted of peripheral blood, obtained from a patient treated with radiotherapy plus ipilimumab. The receptors derive from a human donor with non-small cell lung cancer who had a partial response to radiotherapy plus ipilimumab.

The rearrangement links TRBV5-1 to TRBJ1-1; 7 bases match TRBD1. This CDR3 region has 15 residues. CDR1 and CDR2 (germline): SGHRS, YFSETQ. The V gene end was trimmed by 0 bases and the J gene end by 4 bases; junction bases not matched to a gene: 6. The CDR3 DNA is TGCGCCAGCAGCTTGGCGGCCAGGGGGACCACTGAAGCTTTCTTT. As protein: CASSLAARGTTEAFF.

This clone was seen more than once but under ten times. J is TRBJ1-2 and V is TRBV6-5; no definite D call. The CDR3 length is 13 residues. Germline CDR1 reads MNHEY; CDR2 reads SVGAGI. V lost 5 bases and J lost 3, with 10 bases in between. CDR3 residues: CASSAGLHYGYTF. The CDR3 DNA reads as TGTGCCAGCAGTGCGGGCCTGCACTATGGCTACACCTTC.

This chain connects TRBV18 to TRBJ2-3; 8 bases are a match to TRBD1. The CDR3 is 12 residues long. The germline V gene encodes CDR1 KGHSH and CDR2 LQKENI. V shed 6 bases, J shed 6 bases, and the junction held 2 bases outside the gene matches. The CDR3 DNA reads as TGTGCCAGCTCGACAGGGGCGGATACGCAGTATTTT. Its translation: CASSTGADTQYF.

The chain is built from TRBV27 and TRBJ2-2; TRBD2 aligns across 10 bases. With V trimmed by 6 bases and J by 1 base, 11 bases remained unmatched. This CDR3 comprises 18 residues. The germline CDR1 and CDR2 sequences are MNHEY and SMNVEV (reference sequence). CDR3: CASSSWTSGFMNTGELFF. The CDR3 DNA follows: TGTGCCAGCAGCTCCTGGACTAGCGGATTCATGAACACCGGGGAGCTGTTTTTT.

In the case of this clone: Other nucleotide sequences from this sample produce the same CDR3. The CDR3 loop is CASSRGSGANVLTF. CDR3 nucleotide sequence: TGTGCCAGTAGCAGGGGCTCTGGGGCCAACGTCCTGACTTTC. The rearrangement joins TRBV19 to TRBJ2-6, with D possibly being TRBD1 (6 bases). The CDR3 has 14 amino acids. The V gene lost 6 bases and the J gene lost 0 bases, with 6 bases spanning the gap. Per germline, CDR1 LNHDA and CDR2 SQIVND (reference sequence).

V usage is TRBV5-8 and J usage is TRBJ2-3, with D possibly being TRBD1 (6 bases). V lost 1 base, J lost 2 bases, and 11 bases lay in between. The CDR3 is 15 amino acids. Looked up from germline, CDR1 is SGHTS and CDR2 is YDEGEE. The CDR3 region is CASSLTGSLTDTQYF. The CDR3 nucleotides are TGTGCCAGCAGCTTGACAGGGTCCCTCACAGATACGCAGTATTTT.

The chain is built from TRBV28 and TRBJ2-4; the match to TRBD1 covers 10 bases. Germline V gene data show CDR1 as MDHEN and CDR2 as SYDVKM. The CDR3 runs to 20 residues. V shed 5 bases, J shed 1 base, and the junction held 17 bases outside the gene matches. The CDR3 DNA follows: TGTGCCAGCAGTCAGTACTGGGACAGGGGAAGGGGTTTGGCCAAAAACATTCAGTACTTC. Protein: CASSQYWDRGRGLAKNIQYF.

J is TRBJ1-1 and V is TRBV5-1; D is possibly TRBD1 (6 bases). CDR1 SGHRS and CDR2 YFSETQ come from the germline V gene. Deletions cut 1 base from V and 3 bases from J, with 10 bases between. The CDR3 has 14 amino acids. For the CDR3, the DNA is TGCGCCAGCAGCTTGTGGGGGCGGGACACTGAAGCTTTCTTT. As protein: CASSLWGRDTEAFF.

In its sample, this clone was seen a few times. This chain joins TRBV2 and TRBJ2-7; D is perhaps TRBD1 (6 bases). Between the trimmed V and J ends, which lost 9 bases and 2 bases, there was a span of 23 bases. The CDR3 is made up of 16 amino acids. Per the germline V gene, CDR1 is SNHLY and CDR2 is FYNNEI. For the CDR3, the DNA is TGTGCCAGAGGGCCCCTCGAGGGACAAGGGACCTACGAGCAGTACTTC. It translates to CARGPLEGQGTYEQYF.

The table lists this clone with a few counts. The V call is TRBV19, the J call TRBJ2-1, with D unresolved. V was shortened by 5 bases and J by 5 bases, with 10 bases between the two germline ends. This CDR3 contains 13 residues. From germline, CDR1 is LNHDA and CDR2 SQIVND (reference sequence). As DNA, the CDR3 is TGTGCCAGTAGTCCCGTCCCGGACAATGAGCAGTTCTTC. Its translation is CASSPVPDNEQFF. The full variable domain, in which reference TRBV19 and TRBJ2-1 provide the parts outside the CDR3, is DGGITQSPKYLFRKEGQNVTLSCEQNLNHDAMYWYRQDPGQGLRLIYYSQIVNDFQKGDIAEGYSVSREKKESFPLTVTSAQKNPTAFYLCASSPVPDNEQFFGPGTRLTVL.

The sample holds a few counts of this clone. This chain links TRBV5-4 with TRBJ2-1; the D gene is possibly TRBD2 (5 bases). From germline, CDR1 is SGHNT and CDR2 YYREEE (reference sequence). The V gene lost 9 bases and the J gene lost 7 bases, with 23 bases spanning the gap. The length of the CDR3 is 15 residues. CDR3 loop: CATRLTTQTWNEQFF. CDR3 DNA sequence: TGTGCCACCAGACTAACGACGCAGACGTGGAATGAGCAGTTCTTC.

The chain is built from TRBV5-1 and TRBJ2-1; 11 bases are shared with TRBD2. The V gene's germline CDR1 is SGHRS and CDR2 YFSETQ. The CDR3 spans 17 residues. Trimming removed 4 bases from V and 0 bases from J; junction bases left unmatched: 6. The CDR3 DNA reads as TGCGCCAGCAGCCCGATTACTAGCGGGAGCTCCTACAATGAGCAGTTCTTC. It specifies CASSPITSGSSYNEQFF. Using reference TRBV5-1 and TRBJ2-1 for the parts outside the CDR3, the full variable domain is KAGVTQTPRYLIKTRGQQVTLSCSPISGHRSVSWYQQTPGQGLQFLFEYFSETQRNKGNFPGRFSGRQFSNSRSEMNVSTLELGDSALYLCASSPITSGSSYNEQFFGPGTRLTVL.

This clone was recorded a few times. The rearrangement links TRBV9 to TRBJ1-1, with 9 nucleotides matching TRBD1. The CDR3 is 13 residues long. With 3 bases clipped from V and 6 bases from J, the junction kept 3 bases outside the gene matches. Germline lookup yields CDR1 SGDLS and CDR2 YYNGEE. The CDR3 loop is CASSAGTGSEAFF. The CDR3 DNA reads TGTGCCAGCAGCGCTGGGACAGGGTCTGAAGCTTTCTTT.

V usage is TRBV11-2 and J usage is TRBJ1-4; weak D call: TRBD1 (6 bases). This CDR3 is 14 amino acids long. The V gene's germline CDR1 is SGHAT and CDR2 FQNNGV. Trimming left V 5 bases short and J 6 bases short, with 13 bases between. The CDR3 DNA follows: TGTGCCAGCAGCCAGGGGCCTCGGGATGAAAAACTGTTTTTT. It specifies CASSQGPRDEKLFF. Full variable domain (missing parts from reference TRBV11-2 and TRBJ1-4): EAGVAQSPRYKIIEKRQSVAFWCNPISGHATLYWYQQILGQGPKLLIQFQNNGVVDDSQLPKDRFSAERLKGVDSTLKIQPAKLEDSAVYLCASSQGPRDEKLFFGSGTQLSVL.

Here the CDR3 reads CASSYKRDRGLGSTDTQYF. The CDR3 region has the DNA TGTGCCAGCAGCTATAAAAGGGACAGGGGGCTAGGGAGCACAGATACGCAGTATTTT. V usage is TRBV27 and J usage is TRBJ2-3; TRBD1 aligns across 12 bases. Trimming removed 6 bases from V and 0 bases from J; junction bases left unmatched: 13. The CDR3 extends over 19 amino acids. In germline, CDR1 is MNHEY, CDR2 SMNVEV (reference sequence).

V usage is TRBV6-6 and J usage is TRBJ2-7; D not resolved. Trimming took off 2 bases at V and 4 bases at J, with 6 bases between the two ends. There are 12 residues in the CDR3. The germline CDR1 and CDR2 sequences are MNHNY and SVGAGI (reference sequence). The CDR3, as DNA: TGTGCCAGCAGTTACACGGGTTACGAGCAGTACTTC. It is translated as CASSYTGYEQYF.

The rearrangement links TRBV7-9 to TRBJ2-5; D is uncertain. The CDR3 has 13 residues. Trimming took off 3 bases at V and 0 bases at J, with 5 bases between the two ends. The germline V gene encodes CDR1 SEHNR and CDR2 FQNEAQ (reference sequence). The CDR3 region is CASSFLHQETQYF. In DNA form, the CDR3 reads TGTGCCAGCAGCTTTCTACACCAAGAGACCCAGTACTTC.

The chain has TRBV5-1 and TRBJ2-1, with 11 bases that match TRBD2. Losses at the gene ends were 0 bases for V and 5 bases for J; bases not matched to a gene: 16. Germline V lookup: CDR1 SGHRS, CDR2 YFSETQ. The CDR3 totals 20 residues. Here the CDR3 DNA reads TGCGCCAGCAGCTTGGCCCAAAACGGGGGCGGGACTAGCGGAGACAATGAGCAGTTCTTC. Translated: CASSLAQNGGGTSGDNEQFF.

V is TRBV29-1 and J is TRBJ2-5; 7 bases are a match to TRBD1. This CDR3 comprises 11 residues. V shed 7 bases and J 5 bases; nucleotides not matched to a gene: 4. Germline lookup yields CDR1 SQVTM and CDR2 ANQGSEA. CDR3: CSGGTAETQYF. The CDR3 DNA sequence: TGCAGCGGAGGGACAGCGGAGACCCAGTACTTC.

The chain has TRBV9 and TRBJ2-1; TRBD2 agrees at 7 bases. CDR3 length equals 15 residues. Germline CDR1 is SGDLS and CDR2 is YYNGEE. The junction had 9 bases not matched to a gene; V was cut back by 3 bases and J by 6 bases. DNA for the CDR3: TGTGCCAGCAGCGCAGACGGACTAGTGGGCAATGAGCAGTTCTTC. Its protein product is CASSADGLVGNEQFF.

This clone was counted between two and nine times. The chain uses TRBV5-6 and TRBJ1-4; TRBD1 agrees at 9 bases. CDR1 SGHDT and CDR2 YYEEEE come from the germline V gene. The CDR3 extends over 16 amino acids. V dropped 4 bases and J dropped 8; count of bases not matched to a gene: 12. CDR3 in amino acids: CASSLLDRGGEEKLFF. In DNA, the CDR3 is TGTGCCAGCAGCCTTTTGGACAGGGGAGGGGAGGAAAAACTGTTTTTT.

This clone has just a few counts. The chain recombines TRBV6-6 with TRBJ2-7; possible D gene TRBD1, 6 bases. Germline values: CDR1 MNHNY, CDR2 SVGAGI (reference sequence). The CDR3 extends over 14 amino acids. V lost 6 bases to trimming and J lost 6 bases, with 18 bases between them. CDR3 residues: CASSPISQGTEQYF. CDR3 coding DNA: TGTGCCAGCAGCCCCATCTCCCAGGGGACCGAGCAGTACTTC.

This sequence joins TRBV6-4 and TRBJ2-1, with TRBD2 as a possible D gene (6 bases). This CDR3 is 13 amino acids long. The germline V gene encodes CDR1 MRHNA and CDR2 SNTAGT. V was shortened by 9 bases and J by 7 bases, with 16 bases between the two germline ends. This CDR3 reads CASKDLARNEQFF. The CDR3 region has the DNA TGTGCCAGTAAGGATCTAGCGAGAAATGAGCAGTTCTTC.

This clone appeared once. The genes are TRBV7-8 and TRBJ2-7; 10 positions match TRBD2. This CDR3 region has 13 residues. V lost 5 bases to trimming and J lost 4 bases; unmatched junction nucleotides: 2. Germline loops: CDR1 SGHVS, CDR2 FQNEAQ. This chain's CDR3 is CASSAGLAYEQYF. CDR3 sequence (DNA): TGTGCCAGCAGCGCGGGACTAGCGTACGAGCAGTACTTC.

The chain has TRBV7-3 and TRBJ2-3, with a weak D call TRBD1 (6 bases). The CDR3 has 14 amino acids. V lost 5 bases and J 0 bases, leaving 9 bases between the germline ends. Germline V gene data show CDR1 as SGHTA and CDR2 as FQGTGA. In nucleotides, the CDR3 is TGTGCCAGCAGCCATGGACAGAGCACAGATACGCAGTATTTT. It codes for CASSHGQSTDTQYF.

Comment on this clone: The sample has other DNA sequences that encode this CDR3 too. This chain connects TRBV19 to TRBJ1-6; 10 nucleotides line up with TRBD1. Germline V gene lookup returns CDR1 LNHDA and CDR2 SQIVND (reference sequence). The CDR3 is 13 residues long. J was trimmed by 8 bases and V by 8 bases; bases with no gene match: 3. Here the CDR3 reads CASSGTGDSPLHF. The CDR3 DNA is TGTGCCAGTTCCGGGACAGGGGATTCACCCCTCCACTTT.

This clone was detected a few times. The V and J genes are TRBV7-9 and TRBJ2-6; TRBD2 agrees at 12 bases. Germline V gene lookup returns CDR1 SEHNR and CDR2 FQNEAQ (reference sequence). CDR3 length: 18 residues. Trimming took 5 bases from V and 0 from J; bases not matched to a gene: 5. The CDR3 DNA reads TGTGCCAGCAGCCCCAGACTAGCGGGGGACTCTGGGGCCAACGTCCTGACTTTC. Translated: CASSPRLAGDSGANVLTF. Combining the CDR3 with reference TRBV7-9 and TRBJ2-6 gives the whole variable domain DTGVSQNPRHKITKRGQNVTFRCDPISEHNRLYWYRQTLGQGPEFLTYFQNEAQLEKSRLLSDRFSAERPKGSFSTLEIQRTEQGDSAMYLCASSPRLAGDSGANVLTFGAGSRLTVL.